This T cell receptor (beta chain) was captured in a study of T cells in Graves' hyperthyroidism and ophthalmopathy. Study-level results: The model predicted ophthalmopathy a median around 6.5 months before onset.

This clonotype has ten or more counts. Its matching antigen is unknown. Researchers amplified the TCR beta CDR3 regions from RNA transcripts. Initially, a first-round RT-PCR of the TCR CDR3 employed the HTBI primer set. One entry per CDR3 protein results from TCRdb running MiXCR on the multiplex PCR reads. The repertoire consists of about 640,000 distinct CDR3 sequences, with around 20% occurring once and the leading ten covering roughly 30%. Each person with ophthalmopathy scored at least 3 on the Clinical Activity Score, reached NOSPECS grade 4 or higher, and had been ill under 3 months. Lactation, pregnancy, other autoimmune disease or uncontrolled infection led to exclusion of patients. Diagnosis rested on symptoms, serum thyroxine and TRAb, thyroid ultrasound, and orbital computed tomography. Trimming at V came to 2 bases and at J to 0 bases, leaving 2 bases not matched to a gene. CDR1 and CDR2 (germline): MNHEY, SMNVEV (reference sequence). The CDR3 is 15 amino acids.

This receptor was obtained from a man between 25 and 39 years old with Graves' ophthalmopathy. Source material: blood. This chain connects TRBV27 to TRBJ2-7, with 9 bases aligning to TRBD2. CDR3 DNA: TGTGCCAGCAGTTTAACGACTAGCGGCTCCTACGAGCAGTACTTC. It yields the protein CASSLTTSGSYEQYF.